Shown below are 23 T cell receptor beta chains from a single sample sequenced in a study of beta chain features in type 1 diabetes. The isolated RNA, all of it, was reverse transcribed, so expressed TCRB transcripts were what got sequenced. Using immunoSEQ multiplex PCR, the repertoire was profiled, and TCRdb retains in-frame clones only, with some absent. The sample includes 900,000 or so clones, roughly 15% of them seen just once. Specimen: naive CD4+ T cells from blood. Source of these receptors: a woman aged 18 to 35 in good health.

DNA for the CDR3: TGTGCCAGCAGCTTGGAGCCCGCCGGAGGCTGGAACATTCAGTACTTC. Protein sequence: CASSLEPAGGWNIQYF. The V call is TRBV7-3, the J call TRBJ2-4, with a possible D match to TRBD2 (5 bases). Germline CDR1 reads SGHTA; CDR2 reads FQGTGA. CDR3 length: 16 amino acids. V gave up 3 bases and J gave up 7 bases, with 19 bases separating them.

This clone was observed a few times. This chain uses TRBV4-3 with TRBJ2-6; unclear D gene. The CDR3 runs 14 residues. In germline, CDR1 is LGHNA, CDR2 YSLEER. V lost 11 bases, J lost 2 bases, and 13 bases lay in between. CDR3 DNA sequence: TGCGCCTCCTCTGGCATACCTGGGGCCAACGTCCTGACTTTC. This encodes CASSGIPGANVLTF.

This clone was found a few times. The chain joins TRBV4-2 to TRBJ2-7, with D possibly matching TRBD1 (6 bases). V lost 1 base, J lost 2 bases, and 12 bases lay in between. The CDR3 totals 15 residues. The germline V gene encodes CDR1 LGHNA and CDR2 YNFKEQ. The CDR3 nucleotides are TGTGCCAGCAGCCAAGTTGGGCAGGGGACCTACGAGCAGTACTTC. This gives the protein CASSQVGQGTYEQYF.

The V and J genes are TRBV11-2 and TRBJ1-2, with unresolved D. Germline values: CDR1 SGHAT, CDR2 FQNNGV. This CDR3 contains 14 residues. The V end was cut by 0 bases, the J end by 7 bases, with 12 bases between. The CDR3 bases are TGTGCCAGCAGCTTAGAATCCCCGAGTTTTGGCTACACCTTC. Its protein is CASSLESPSFGYTF.

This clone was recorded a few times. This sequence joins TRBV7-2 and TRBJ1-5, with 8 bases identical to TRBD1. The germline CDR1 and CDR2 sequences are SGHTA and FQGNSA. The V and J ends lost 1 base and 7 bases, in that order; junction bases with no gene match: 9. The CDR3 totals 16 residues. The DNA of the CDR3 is TGTGCCAGCAGCTTAGTAGCGGCAGGGGGCTGGCAGCCCCAGCATTTT. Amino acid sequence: CASSLVAAGGWQPQHF. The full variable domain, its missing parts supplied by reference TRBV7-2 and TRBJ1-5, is GAGVSQSPSNKVTEKGKDVELRCDPISGHTALYWYRQSLGQGLEFLIYFQGNSAPDKSGLPSDRFSAERTGGSVSTLTIQRTQQEDSAVYLCASSLVAAGGWQPQHFGDGTRLSIL.

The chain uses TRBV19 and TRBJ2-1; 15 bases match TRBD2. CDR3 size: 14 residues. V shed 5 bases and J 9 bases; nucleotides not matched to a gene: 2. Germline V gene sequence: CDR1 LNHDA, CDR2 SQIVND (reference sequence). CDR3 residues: CASSGLAGGREQFF. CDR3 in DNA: TGTGCCAGTAGTGGACTAGCGGGAGGGCGTGAGCAGTTCTTC.

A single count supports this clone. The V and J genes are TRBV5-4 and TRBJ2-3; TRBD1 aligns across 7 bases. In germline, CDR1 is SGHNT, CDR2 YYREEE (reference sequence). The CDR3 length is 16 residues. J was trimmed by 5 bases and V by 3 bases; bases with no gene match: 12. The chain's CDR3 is CASSSQNDRAKDTQYF. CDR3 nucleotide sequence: TGTGCCAGCAGCTCCCAAAACGACAGGGCGAAAGATACGCAGTATTTT.

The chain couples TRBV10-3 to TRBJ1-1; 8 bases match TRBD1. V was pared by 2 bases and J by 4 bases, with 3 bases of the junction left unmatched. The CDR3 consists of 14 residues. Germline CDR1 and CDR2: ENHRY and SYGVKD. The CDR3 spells CAISELDRATEAFF. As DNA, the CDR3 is TGTGCCATCAGTGAGCTGGACAGGGCCACTGAAGCTTTCTTT.

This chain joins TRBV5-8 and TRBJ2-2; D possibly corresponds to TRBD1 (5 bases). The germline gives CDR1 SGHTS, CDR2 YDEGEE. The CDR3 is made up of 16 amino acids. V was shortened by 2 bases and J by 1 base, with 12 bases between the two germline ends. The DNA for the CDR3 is TGTGCCAGCAGCTTTACGGATAGGGGGAACACCGGGGAGCTGTTTTTT. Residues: CASSFTDRGNTGELFF.

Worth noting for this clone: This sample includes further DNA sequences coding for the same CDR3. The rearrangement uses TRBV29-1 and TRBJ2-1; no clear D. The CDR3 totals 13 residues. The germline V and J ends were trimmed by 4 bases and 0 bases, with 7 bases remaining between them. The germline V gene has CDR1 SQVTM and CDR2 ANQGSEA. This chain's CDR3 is CSVVGLSYNEQFF. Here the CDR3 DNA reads TGCAGCGTTGTCGGGCTCTCCTACAATGAGCAGTTCTTC.

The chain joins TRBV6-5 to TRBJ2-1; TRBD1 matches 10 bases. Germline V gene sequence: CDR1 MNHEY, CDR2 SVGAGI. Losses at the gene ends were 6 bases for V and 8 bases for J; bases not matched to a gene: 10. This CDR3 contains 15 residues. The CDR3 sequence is CASRPGQGLGDEQFF. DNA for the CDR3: TGTGCCAGCAGACCGGGACAGGGGTTGGGGGATGAGCAGTTCTTC.

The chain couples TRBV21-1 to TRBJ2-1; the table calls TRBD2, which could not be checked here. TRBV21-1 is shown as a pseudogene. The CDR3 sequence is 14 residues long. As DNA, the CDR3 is TGTGCCAGCAGCCCCTGGGGGGGAGCGAGTGAGCAGTTCTTC. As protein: CASSPWGGASEQFF.

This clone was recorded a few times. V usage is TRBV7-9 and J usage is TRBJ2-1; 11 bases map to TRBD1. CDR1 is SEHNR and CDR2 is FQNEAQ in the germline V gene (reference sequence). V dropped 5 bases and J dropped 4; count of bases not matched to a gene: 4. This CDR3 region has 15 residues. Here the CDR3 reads CASSKDRGLYNEQFF. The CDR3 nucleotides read TGTGCCAGCAGCAAGGACAGGGGGCTTTACAATGAGCAGTTCTTC.

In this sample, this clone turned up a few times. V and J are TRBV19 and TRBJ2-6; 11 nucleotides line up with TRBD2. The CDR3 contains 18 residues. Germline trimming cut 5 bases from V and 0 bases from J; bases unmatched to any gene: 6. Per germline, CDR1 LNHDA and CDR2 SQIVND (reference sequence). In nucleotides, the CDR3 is TGTGCCAGTAGTCCGGGACTAGCGGCCCTCTCTGGGGCCAACGTCCTGACTTTC. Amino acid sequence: CASSPGLAALSGANVLTF.

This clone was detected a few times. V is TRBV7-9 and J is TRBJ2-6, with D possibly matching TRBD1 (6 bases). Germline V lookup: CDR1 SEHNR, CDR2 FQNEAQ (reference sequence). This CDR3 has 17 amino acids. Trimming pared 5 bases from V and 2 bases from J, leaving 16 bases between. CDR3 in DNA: TGTGCCAGCAGCCGAAACGACAGGATACCTGGGGCCAACGTCCTGACTTTC. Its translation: CASSRNDRIPGANVLTF.

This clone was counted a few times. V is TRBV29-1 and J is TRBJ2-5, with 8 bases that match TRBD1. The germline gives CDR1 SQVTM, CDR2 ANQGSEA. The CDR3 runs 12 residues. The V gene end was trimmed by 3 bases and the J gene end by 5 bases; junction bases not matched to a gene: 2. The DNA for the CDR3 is TGCAGCGTTGAGACAGGGGTTGAGACCCAGTACTTC. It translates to CSVETGVETQYF.

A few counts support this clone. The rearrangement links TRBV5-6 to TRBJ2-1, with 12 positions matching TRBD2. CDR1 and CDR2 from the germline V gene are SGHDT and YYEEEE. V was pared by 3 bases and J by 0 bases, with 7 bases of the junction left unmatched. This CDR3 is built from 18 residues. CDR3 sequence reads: CASSSLAGGPASYNEQFF. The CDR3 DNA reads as TGTGCCAGCAGCTCGCTAGCGGGAGGGCCCGCCTCCTACAATGAGCAGTTCTTC. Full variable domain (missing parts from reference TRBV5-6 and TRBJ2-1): DAGVTQSPTHLIKTRGQQVTLRCSPKSGHDTVSWYQQALGQGPQFIFQYYEEEERQRGNFPDRFSGHQFPNYSSELNVNALLLGDSALYLCASSSLAGGPASYNEQFFGPGTRLTVL.

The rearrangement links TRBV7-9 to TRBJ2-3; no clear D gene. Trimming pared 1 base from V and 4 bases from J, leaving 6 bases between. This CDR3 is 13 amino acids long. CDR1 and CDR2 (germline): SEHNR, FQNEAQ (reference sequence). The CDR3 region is CASSLGPADTQYF. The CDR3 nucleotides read TGTGCCAGCAGCTTAGGACCGGCAGATACGCAGTATTTT. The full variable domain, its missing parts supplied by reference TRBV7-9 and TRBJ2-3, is DTGVSQNPRHKITKRGQNVTFRCDPISEHNRLYWYRQTLGQGPEFLTYFQNEAQLEKSRLLSDRFSAERPKGSFSTLEIQRTEQGDSAMYLCASSLGPADTQYFGPGTRLTVL.

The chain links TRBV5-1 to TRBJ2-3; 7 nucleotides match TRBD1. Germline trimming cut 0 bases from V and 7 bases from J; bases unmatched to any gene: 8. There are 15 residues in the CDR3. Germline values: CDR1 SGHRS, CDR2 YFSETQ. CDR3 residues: CASSLGGQVMNTQYF. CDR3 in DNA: TGCGCCAGCAGCTTGGGAGGACAGGTCATGAATACGCAGTATTTT.

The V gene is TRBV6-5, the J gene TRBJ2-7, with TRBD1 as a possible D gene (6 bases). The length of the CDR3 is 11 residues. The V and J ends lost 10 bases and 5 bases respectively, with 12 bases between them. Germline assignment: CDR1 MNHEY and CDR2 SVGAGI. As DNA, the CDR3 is TGTGCCACCACAGGGTTCAACGAGCAGTACTTC. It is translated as CATTGFNEQYF.

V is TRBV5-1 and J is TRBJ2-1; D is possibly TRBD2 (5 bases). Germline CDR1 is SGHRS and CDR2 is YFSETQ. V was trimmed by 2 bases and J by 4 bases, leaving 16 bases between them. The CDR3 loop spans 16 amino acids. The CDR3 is CASSFISVVGYNEQFF. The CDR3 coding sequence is TGCGCCAGCAGCTTTATTAGCGTCGTGGGGTACAATGAGCAGTTCTTC.

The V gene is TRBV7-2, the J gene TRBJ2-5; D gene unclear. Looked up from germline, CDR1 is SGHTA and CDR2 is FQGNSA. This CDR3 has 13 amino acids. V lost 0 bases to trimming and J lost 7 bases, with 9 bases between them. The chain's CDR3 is CASSLAPAATQYF. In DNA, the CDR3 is TGTGCCAGCAGCTTAGCTCCGGCGGCGACCCAGTACTTC.

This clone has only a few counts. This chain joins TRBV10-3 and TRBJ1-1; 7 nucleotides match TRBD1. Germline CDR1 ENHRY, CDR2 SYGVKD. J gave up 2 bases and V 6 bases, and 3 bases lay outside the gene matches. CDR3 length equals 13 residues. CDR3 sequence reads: CAIRGDRNTEAFF. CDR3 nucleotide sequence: TGTGCCATCAGGGGGGACAGAAACACTGAAGCTTTCTTT.